The 8 T cell receptor beta chains below were found in one sample sequenced in a study of blood T cell repertoires in COVID-19. TCRdb's table, derived via immunoSEQ multiplex PCR, lists solely in-frame clones and lacks some. The repertoire holds fewer than 20,000 clones, with 75% to 85% as singletons. The sequenced sample consisted of peripheral blood. These receptors were taken from a man older than 75 with active COVID-19.

The chain joins TRBV27 to TRBJ2-1; 8 bases agree with TRBD1. The CDR3 has 15 amino acids. Germline CDR1 and CDR2: MNHEY and SMNVEV (reference sequence). The V gene end was trimmed by 6 bases and the J gene end by 4 bases; junction bases not matched to a gene: 8. DNA for the CDR3: TGTGCCAGCAGCCCTCAGGGGGCCTCATACAATGAGCAGTTCTTC. It yields the protein CASSPQGASYNEQFF.

V and J are TRBV4-2 and TRBJ1-3; 9 positions agree with TRBD1. This CDR3 has 16 residues. J was trimmed by 2 bases and V by 0 bases; bases with no gene match: 2. The germline V gene has CDR1 LGHNA and CDR2 YNFKEQ. In nucleotides, the CDR3 is TGTGCCAGCAGCCAAGACGGGACAGGGACTGGAAACACCATATATTTT. Protein sequence: CASSQDGTGTGNTIYF.

The J gene is TRBJ2-5, the V gene TRBV7-2, with TRBD2 matching 8 bases. This CDR3 has 16 amino acids. The trim removed 5 bases at V and 1 base at J, leaving 9 bases unmatched. Germline V gene sequence: CDR1 SGHTA, CDR2 FQGNSA. CDR3 protein: CASSAIQAGGQETQYF. The CDR3 DNA reads as TGTGCCAGCAGCGCCATACAGGCGGGGGGCCAAGAGACCCAGTACTTC.

The V call is TRBV5-1, the J call TRBJ2-3; 8 bases align to TRBD2. The CDR3 totals 14 residues. Per germline, CDR1 SGHRS and CDR2 YFSETQ. The trim removed 4 bases at V and 6 bases at J, leaving 7 bases unmatched. This CDR3 is CASSLGLATDTQYF. CDR3 coding DNA: TGCGCCAGCAGCCTAGGACTAGCTACGGATACGCAGTATTTT.

The V call is TRBV19, the J call TRBJ1-1; 9 bases align to TRBD1. Trimming took 6 bases from V and 10 from J; bases not matched to a gene: 18. Germline V CDR1 and CDR2: LNHDA, SQIVND (reference sequence). The CDR3 is made up of 16 amino acids. CDR3 sequence reads: CASSGTGTGIVSRAFF. The CDR3 DNA follows: TGTGCCAGTAGCGGGACCGGGACAGGGATCGTAAGCCGAGCTTTCTTT.

The rearrangement links TRBV15 to TRBJ2-1; 7 nucleotides align to TRBD2. The V gene end was trimmed by 5 bases and the J gene end by 6 bases; junction bases not matched to a gene: 10. The germline gives CDR1 LNHNV, CDR2 YYDKDF (reference sequence). The CDR3 runs to 15 residues. DNA of the CDR3: TGTGCCACCAGCCCGCCTAGCGGAAGCTTCAATGAGCAGTTCTTC. It translates to CATSPPSGSFNEQFF.

This sequence joins TRBV2 and TRBJ1-1; D gene uncertain. Trimming left V 7 bases short and J 1 base short, with 10 bases between. The CDR3 extends over 13 amino acids. Germline V gene data show CDR1 as SNHLY and CDR2 as FYNNEI. The CDR3 DNA reads TGTGCCAGCAACCCGTGGAGGAACACTGAAGCTTTCTTT. Amino acid sequence: CASNPWRNTEAFF.

V usage is TRBV29-1 and J usage is TRBJ2-1, with 9 bases aligning to TRBD2. The CDR3 is made up of 14 amino acids. V lost 2 bases and J lost 9; bases outside the gene matches: 8. CDR1 SQVTM and CDR2 ANQGSEA come from the germline V gene. The CDR3 protein is CSVEYSGRLGEQFF. CDR3 bases: TGCAGCGTTGAATATAGCGGGAGACTTGGTGAGCAGTTCTTC.